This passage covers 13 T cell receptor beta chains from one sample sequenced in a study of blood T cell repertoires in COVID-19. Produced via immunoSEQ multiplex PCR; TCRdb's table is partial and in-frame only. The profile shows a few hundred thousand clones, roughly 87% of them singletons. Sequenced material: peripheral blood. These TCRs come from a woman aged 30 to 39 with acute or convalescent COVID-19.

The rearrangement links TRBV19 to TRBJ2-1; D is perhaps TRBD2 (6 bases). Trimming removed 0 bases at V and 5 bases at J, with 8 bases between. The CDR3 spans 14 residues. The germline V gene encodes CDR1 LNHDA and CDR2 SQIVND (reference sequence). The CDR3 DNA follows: TGTGCCAGTAGTATAGAACTAGCTCACAATGAGCAGTTCTTC. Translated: CASSIELAHNEQFF.

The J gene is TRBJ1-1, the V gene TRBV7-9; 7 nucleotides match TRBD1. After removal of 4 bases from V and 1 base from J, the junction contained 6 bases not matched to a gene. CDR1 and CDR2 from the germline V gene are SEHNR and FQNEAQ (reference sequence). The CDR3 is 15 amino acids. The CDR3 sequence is CASSSGQRSNTEAFF. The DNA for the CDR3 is TGTGCCAGCAGCTCGGGACAGCGGTCGAACACTGAAGCTTTCTTT.

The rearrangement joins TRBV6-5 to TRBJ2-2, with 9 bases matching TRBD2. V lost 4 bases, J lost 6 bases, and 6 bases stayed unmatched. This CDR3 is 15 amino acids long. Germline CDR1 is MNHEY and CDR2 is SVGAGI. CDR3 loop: CASSSNGGRAGELFF. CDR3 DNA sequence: TGTGCCAGCAGTTCGAACGGCGGGAGGGCCGGGGAGCTGTTTTTT.

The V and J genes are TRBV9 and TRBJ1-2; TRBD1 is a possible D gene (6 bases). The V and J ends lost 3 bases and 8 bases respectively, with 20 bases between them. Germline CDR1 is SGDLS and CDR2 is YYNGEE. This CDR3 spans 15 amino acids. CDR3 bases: TGTGCCAGCAGCGCCCGCGGGGGCTATGGAGAGGGCTACACCTTC. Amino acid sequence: CASSARGGYGEGYTF. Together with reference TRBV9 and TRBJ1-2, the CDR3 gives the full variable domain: DSGVTQTPKHLITATGQRVTLRCSPRSGDLSVYWYQQSLDQGLQFLIQYYNGEERAKGNILERFSAQQFPDLHSELNLSSLELGDSALYFCASSARGGYGEGYTFGSGTRLTVV.

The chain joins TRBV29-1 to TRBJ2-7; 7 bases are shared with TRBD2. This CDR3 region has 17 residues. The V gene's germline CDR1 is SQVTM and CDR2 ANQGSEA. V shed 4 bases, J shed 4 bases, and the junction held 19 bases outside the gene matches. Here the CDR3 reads CSVVFRGEGRARYEQYF. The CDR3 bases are TGCAGCGTTGTCTTTCGGGGGGAGGGACGGGCAAGATACGAGCAGTACTTC.

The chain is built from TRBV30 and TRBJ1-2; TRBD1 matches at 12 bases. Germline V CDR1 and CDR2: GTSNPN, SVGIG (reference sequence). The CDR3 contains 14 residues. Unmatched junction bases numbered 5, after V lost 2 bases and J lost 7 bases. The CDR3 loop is CAWSRDRGRRGYTF. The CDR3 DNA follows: TGTGCCTGGAGTCGGGACAGGGGGCGCCGTGGCTACACCTTC. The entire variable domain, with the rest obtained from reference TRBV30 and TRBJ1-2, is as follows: SQTIHQWPATLVQPVGSPLSLECTVEGTSNPNLYWYRQAAGRGLQLLFYSVGIGQISSEVPQNLSASRPQDRQFILSSKKLLLSDSGFYLCAWSRDRGRRGYTFGSGTRLTVV.

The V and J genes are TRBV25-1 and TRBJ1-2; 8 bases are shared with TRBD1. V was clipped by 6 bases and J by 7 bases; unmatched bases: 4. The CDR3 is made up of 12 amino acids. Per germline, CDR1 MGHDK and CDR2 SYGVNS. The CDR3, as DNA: TGTGCCAGCAGAGCAACAGGGGGTGGCTACACCTTC. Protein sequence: CASRATGGGYTF.

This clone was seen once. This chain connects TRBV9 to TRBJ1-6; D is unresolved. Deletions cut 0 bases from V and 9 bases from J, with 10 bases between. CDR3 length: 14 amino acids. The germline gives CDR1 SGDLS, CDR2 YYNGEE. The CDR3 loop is CASSVGEGGSPLHF. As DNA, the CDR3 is TGTGCCAGCAGCGTAGGGGAGGGAGGTTCACCCCTCCACTTT.

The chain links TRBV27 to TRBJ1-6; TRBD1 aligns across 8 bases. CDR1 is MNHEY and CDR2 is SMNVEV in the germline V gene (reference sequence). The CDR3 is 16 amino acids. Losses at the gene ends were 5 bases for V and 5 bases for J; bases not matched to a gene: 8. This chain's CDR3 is CASSVSYRGNNSPLHF. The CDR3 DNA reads TGTGCCAGCAGTGTCTCGTACAGGGGGAATAATTCACCCCTCCACTTT.

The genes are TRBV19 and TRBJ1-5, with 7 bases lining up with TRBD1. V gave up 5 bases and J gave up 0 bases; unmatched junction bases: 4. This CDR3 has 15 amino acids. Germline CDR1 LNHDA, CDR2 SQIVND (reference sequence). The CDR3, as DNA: TGTGCCAGTAGTGGGGGGACAGTTAGCAATCAGCCCCAGCATTTT. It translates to CASSGGTVSNQPQHF.

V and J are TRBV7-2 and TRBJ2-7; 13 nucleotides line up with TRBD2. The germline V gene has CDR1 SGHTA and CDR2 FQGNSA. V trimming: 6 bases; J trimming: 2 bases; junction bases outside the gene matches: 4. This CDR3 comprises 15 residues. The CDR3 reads CASRGGLAGTYEQYF. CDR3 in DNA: TGTGCCAGCAGGGGGGGACTAGCGGGAACCTACGAGCAGTACTTC.

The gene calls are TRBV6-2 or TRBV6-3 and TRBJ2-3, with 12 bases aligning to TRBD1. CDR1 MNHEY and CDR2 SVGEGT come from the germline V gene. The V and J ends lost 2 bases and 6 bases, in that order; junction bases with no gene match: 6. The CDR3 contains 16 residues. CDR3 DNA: TGTGCCAGCAGTTACCCGGGACAGGGGGCGAGGGATACGCAGTATTTT. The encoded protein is CASSYPGQGARDTQYF.

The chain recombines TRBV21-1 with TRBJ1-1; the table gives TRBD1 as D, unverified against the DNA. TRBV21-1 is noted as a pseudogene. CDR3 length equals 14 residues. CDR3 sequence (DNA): TGTGCCAGCAGCGCGGGACAGGTTCTCACTGAAGCTTTCTTT. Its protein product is CASSAGQVLTEAFF.